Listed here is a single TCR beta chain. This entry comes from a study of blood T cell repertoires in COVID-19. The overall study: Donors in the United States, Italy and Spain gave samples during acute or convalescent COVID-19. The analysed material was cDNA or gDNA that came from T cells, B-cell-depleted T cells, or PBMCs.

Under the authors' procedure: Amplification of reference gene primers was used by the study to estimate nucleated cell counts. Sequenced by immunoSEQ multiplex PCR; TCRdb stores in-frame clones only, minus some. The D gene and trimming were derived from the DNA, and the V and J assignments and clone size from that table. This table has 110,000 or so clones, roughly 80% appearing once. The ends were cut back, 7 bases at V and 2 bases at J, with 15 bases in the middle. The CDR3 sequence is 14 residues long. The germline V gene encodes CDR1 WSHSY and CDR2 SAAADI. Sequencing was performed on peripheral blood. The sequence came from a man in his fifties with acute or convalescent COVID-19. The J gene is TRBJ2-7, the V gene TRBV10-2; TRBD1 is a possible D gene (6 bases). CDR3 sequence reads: CASTEGDPPYEQYV. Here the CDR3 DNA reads TGCGCCAGCACCGAGGGGGATCCCCCCTACGAGCAGTACGTC.